What follows is one T cell receptor beta chain and its context. The data stem from a study of control samples from healthy donors and cancer patients. Trimming at V came to 0 bases and at J to 6 bases, leaving 6 bases not matched to a gene. CDR3 size: 16 residues. Germline CDR1 and CDR2: LGHNA and YSLEER. TCRdb's table, derived via immunoSEQ multiplex PCR, lists solely in-frame clones and lacks some. The table shows about 88,000 clones, with approximately 93% occurring only once. Sequenced: blood. The chain links TRBV4-3 to TRBJ2-1; TRBD2 matches 9 bases. The receptor's source is a man aged 18 to 29 in good health. In DNA, the CDR3 is TGCGCCAGCAGCCAAGATAGGGCGGGAGGGCTCAATGAGCAGTTCTTC. Its protein product is CASSQDRAGGLNEQFF.